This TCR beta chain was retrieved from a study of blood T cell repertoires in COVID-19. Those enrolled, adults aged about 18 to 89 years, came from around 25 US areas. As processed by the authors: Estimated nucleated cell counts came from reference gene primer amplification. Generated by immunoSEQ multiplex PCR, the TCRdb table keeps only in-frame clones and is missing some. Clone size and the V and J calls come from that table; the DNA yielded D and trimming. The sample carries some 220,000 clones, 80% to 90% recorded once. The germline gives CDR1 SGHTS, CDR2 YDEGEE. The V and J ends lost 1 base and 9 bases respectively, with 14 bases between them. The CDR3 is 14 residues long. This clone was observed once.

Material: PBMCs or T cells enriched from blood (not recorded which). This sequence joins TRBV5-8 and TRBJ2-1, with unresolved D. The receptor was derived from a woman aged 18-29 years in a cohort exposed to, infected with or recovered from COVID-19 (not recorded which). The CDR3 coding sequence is TGTGCCAGCAGCTTGAGCGTAATGTTTAGTGAGCAGTTCTTC. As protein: CASSLSVMFSEQFF.